This TCR beta chain came from a study of siplizumab effects on memory and regulatory T cells (dated by TCRdb to 2018 to 2020). As for the study more broadly: The effect of the anti-CD2 antibody siplizumab on alloreactive T-cell subsets was examined in allogeneic mixed lymphocyte reactions constructed from human PBMCs. The paper as a whole reports these results and caveats: Sequences below about 10^-5 frequency were poorly captured, so only a minor fraction of alloreactive clones could be mapped to unstimulated subsets. Siplizumab significantly lowered the cumulative frequency of alloreactive sequences that could be traced to unstimulated CD4+ memory T cells. Compared with memory T cells, unstimulated naive T cells appeared more diverse, and naive cells seemed to make a substantial contribution to the alloresponse. Among mappable alloreactive CD4+ clones, an average Treg-derived fraction of roughly 71% was observed with siplizumab, compared with approximately 30% in control reactions. Roughly 80-96% of proliferating CD4+ or CD8+ clones could not be assigned a naive or memory phenotype. Whether proliferating Tregs from siplizumab cultures actually had suppressive function was not functionally confirmed.

Sorted unstimulated T cells and proliferating T cells recovered from mixed lymphocyte reactions were subjected to TCRbeta CDR3 sequencing. Fresh whole blood from approximately ten HLA-typed healthy donors was used to isolate PBMCs. The protocol used for the library was the immunoSEQ multiplex PCR assay. Each sample had 85,000 to 100,000 TCR templates assayed by the deep sequencing platform. Genomic DNA extracted from sorted T cells was used for TCRbeta CDR3 sequencing. The study's processing was this. Clonal analysis of TCRbeta CDR3 data was done in the R programming language. Alloreactive CD4+ and CD8+ clones were identified by comparing unstimulated samples to CFSE-low samples taken after the reaction. By matching sequences to the repertoires of sorted unstimulated Treg and non-Treg cells, each alloreactive CD4+ clone was assigned a regulatory or non-regulatory origin. Drawn from immuneACCESS, this table holds only the in-frame rearrangements with V and J called that TCRdb kept. Clones are partly lost; checked studies trace under half to an unresolved V gene and leave the rest unexplained. That table is the source of V, J and clone size, and D and trimming were worked out from the DNA. This sample comprises around 83,000 clones, 85% to 90% of them detected only once. The biggest ten clones account for around 14% of the sample.

From the germline V gene, CDR1 is MNHEY and CDR2 is SVGAGI. At the junction V is shortened by 3 bases and J by 5 bases, with 16 bases in between. Reading from cysteine to phenylalanine, the CDR3 counts 15 amino acids. The sequence is cut down to CDR3 DNA, 45 bases in frame from base 1. A note on this clone: It lacks a known antigen. Base qualities are not at hand, and no much larger clone is one base apart.

The chain uses TRBV6-5 and TRBJ1-1, with TRBD1 perhaps the D gene, on 5 matching bases. The sample comprised CD4+ T cells sorted from blood. The receptor was isolated from a human donor in good health. The CDR3 has the sequence CASSYLGTKGTEAFF. The sequenced DNA is TGTGCCAGCAGTTATCTGGGCACGAAGGGGACTGAAGCTTTCTTT.